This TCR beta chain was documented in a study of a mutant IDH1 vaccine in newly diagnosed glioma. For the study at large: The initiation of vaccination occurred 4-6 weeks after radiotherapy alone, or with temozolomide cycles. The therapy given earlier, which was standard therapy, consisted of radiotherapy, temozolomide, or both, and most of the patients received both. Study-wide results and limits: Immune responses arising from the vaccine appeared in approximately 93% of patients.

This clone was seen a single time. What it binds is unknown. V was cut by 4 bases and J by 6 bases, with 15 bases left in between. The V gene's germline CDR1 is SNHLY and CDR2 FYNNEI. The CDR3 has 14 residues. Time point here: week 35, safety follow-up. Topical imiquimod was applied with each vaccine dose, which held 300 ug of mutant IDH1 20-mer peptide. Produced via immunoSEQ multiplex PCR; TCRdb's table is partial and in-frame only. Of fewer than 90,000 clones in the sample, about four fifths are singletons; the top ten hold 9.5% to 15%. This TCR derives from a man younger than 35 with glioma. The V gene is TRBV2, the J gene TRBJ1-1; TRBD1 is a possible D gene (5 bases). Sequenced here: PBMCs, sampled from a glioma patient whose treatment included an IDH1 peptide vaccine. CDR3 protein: CASSVAGGRAEAFF. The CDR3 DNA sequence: TGTGCCAGCAGTGTCGCGGGGGGTCGAGCTGAAGCTTTCTTT.